The 3 T cell receptor beta chains presented below share a single source sample, sequenced in a study of radiation and T cells in renal cell carcinoma. Time point denoted: baseline pretreatment blood. Specified treatment: 15 Gy SBRT to primary tumor, nephrectomy 4 weeks later. The data were produced by immunoSEQ multiplex PCR, yet TCRdb's version contains in-frame clones alone and is incomplete. The sample records 150,000 or so clones, around nine tenths being singletons. The sequencing here drew on blood, taken from a patient whose treatment included radiotherapy and nephrectomy. The receptors here all came from a woman between 50 and 59 years old with renal cell carcinoma.

CDR3 in amino acids: CASSSTSFNNEQFF. The CDR3 region has the DNA TGTGCCAGCAGCTCAACTAGCTTCAACAATGAGCAGTTCTTC. The chain couples TRBV5-4 to TRBJ2-1, with D tentatively TRBD2 (6 bases). The CDR3 consists of 14 residues. Trimming took 3 bases from V and 5 from J, leaving 12 bases between them. Germline CDR1 and CDR2: SGHNT and YYREEE (reference sequence).

A few counts support this clone. The chain recombines TRBV5-6 with TRBJ1-1, with unresolved D. The CDR3 runs to 11 residues. Germline V lookup: CDR1 SGHDT, CDR2 YYEEEE. Deletions cut 2 bases from V and 3 bases from J, with 2 bases between. The CDR3 DNA reads TGTGCCAGCAGCTTAGACACTGAAGCTTTCTTT. Its translation: CASSLDTEAFF. Looking up the rest from reference TRBV5-6 and TRBJ1-1 gives the full variable domain: DAGVTQSPTHLIKTRGQQVTLRCSPKSGHDTVSWYQQALGQGPQFIFQYYEEEERQRGNFPDRFSGHQFPNYSSELNVNALLLGDSALYLCASSLDTEAFFGQGTRLTVV.

V usage is TRBV2 and J usage is TRBJ1-3; perhaps TRBD1 as D (6 bases). There are 15 residues in the CDR3. Trimming removed 4 bases from V and 4 bases from J, with 14 bases in between. Germline CDR1 is SNHLY and CDR2 is FYNNEI. This CDR3 reads CASSADRNKGNTIYF. The DNA of the CDR3 is TGTGCCAGCAGTGCGGACAGAAATAAGGGAAACACCATATATTTT.